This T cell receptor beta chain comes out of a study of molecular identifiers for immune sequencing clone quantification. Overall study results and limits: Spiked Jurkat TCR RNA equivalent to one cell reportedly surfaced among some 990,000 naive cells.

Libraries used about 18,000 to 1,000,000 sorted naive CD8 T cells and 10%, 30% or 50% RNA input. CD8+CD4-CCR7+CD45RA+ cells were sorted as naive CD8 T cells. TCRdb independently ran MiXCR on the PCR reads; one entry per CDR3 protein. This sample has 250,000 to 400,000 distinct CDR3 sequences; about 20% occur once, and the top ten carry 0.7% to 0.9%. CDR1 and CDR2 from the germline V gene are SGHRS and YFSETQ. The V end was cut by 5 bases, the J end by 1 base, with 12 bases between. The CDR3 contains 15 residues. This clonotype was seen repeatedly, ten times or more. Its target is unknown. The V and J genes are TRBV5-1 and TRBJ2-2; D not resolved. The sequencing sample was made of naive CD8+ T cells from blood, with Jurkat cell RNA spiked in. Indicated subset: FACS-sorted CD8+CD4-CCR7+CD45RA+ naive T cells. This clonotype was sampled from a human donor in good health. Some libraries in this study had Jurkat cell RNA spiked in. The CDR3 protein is CASSDDTRNTGELFF. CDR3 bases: TGCGCCAGCAGTGACGACACAAGGAACACCGGGGAGCTGTTTTTT. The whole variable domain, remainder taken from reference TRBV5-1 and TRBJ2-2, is KAGVTQTPRYLIKTRGQQVTLSCSPISGHRSVSWYQQTPGQGLQFLFEYFSETQRNKGNFPGRFSGRQFSNSRSEMNVSTLELGDSALYLCASSDDTRNTGELFFGEGSRLTVL.